One and the same sample provided the 23 T cell receptor beta chains below, sequenced in a study of blood T cell repertoires in COVID-19. Here immunoSEQ multiplex PCR was the method, and the copy in TCRdb shows in-frame clones only, minus some. The repertoire has about 160,000 clones, roughly 87% of them found once; the top ten carry just under 4%. The sequencing sample was made of peripheral blood. The receptors here all came from a woman aged 55-69 years who had recovered from COVID-19.

The CDR3 sequence is CASSPDTSKYF. CDR3 nucleotides: TGTGCCAGCAGCCCGGACACCTCCAAGTACTTC. The chain has TRBV7-2 and TRBJ2-7, with D possibly being TRBD1 (5 bases). The CDR3 is 11 amino acids. In germline, CDR1 is SGHTA, CDR2 FQGNSA. Deletions cut 5 bases from V and 11 bases from J, with 13 bases between.

V and J are TRBV29-1 and TRBJ2-3, with 11 bases identical to TRBD2. With 4 bases clipped from V and 2 bases from J, the junction kept 5 bases outside the gene matches. CDR3 length: 15 residues. Looked up from germline, CDR1 is SQVTM and CDR2 is ANQGSEA. CDR3 loop: CSVGTSGGFTDTQYF. In DNA, the CDR3 is TGCAGCGTTGGCACTAGCGGGGGATTCACAGATACGCAGTATTTT.

The chain carries TRBV18 and TRBJ2-5; 7 bases are shared with TRBD1. Germline V gene data show CDR1 as KGHSH and CDR2 as LQKENI. The CDR3 covers 13 residues. V shed 8 bases and J 5 bases; nucleotides not matched to a gene: 8. The CDR3 protein is CASTRQGRETQYF. The CDR3 DNA follows: TGTGCCAGCACCAGACAGGGACGGGAGACCCAGTACTTC.

J is TRBJ1-2 and V is TRBV9; 7 bases line up with TRBD1. This CDR3 is 15 amino acids long. The V gene end was trimmed by 3 bases and the J gene end by 5 bases; junction bases not matched to a gene: 10. Per the germline V gene, CDR1 is SGDLS and CDR2 is YYNGEE. The CDR3 spells CASSDSDRVGYGYTF. In DNA, the CDR3 is TGTGCCAGCAGCGACTCCGACAGGGTTGGGTATGGCTACACCTTC.

The chain links TRBV5-4 to TRBJ1-2; weak D call: TRBD1 (6 bases). The CDR3 is 19 amino acids. V lost 10 bases and J 1 base, leaving 32 bases between the germline ends. Germline loops: CDR1 SGHNT, CDR2 YYREEE (reference sequence). CDR3 sequence: CAAHRAGGATPGFNYGYTF. The CDR3 DNA is TGTGCCGCTCACAGAGCGGGGGGCGCAACCCCGGGTTTTAACTATGGCTACACCTTC. Drawing the rest from reference TRBV5-4 and TRBJ1-2, the complete variable domain is ETGVTQSPTHLIKTRGQQVTLRCSSQSGHNTVSWYQQALGQGPQFIFQYYREEENGRGNFPPRFSGLQFPNYSSELNVNALELDDSALYLCAAHRAGGATPGFNYGYTFGSGTRLTVV.

This chain links TRBV18 with TRBJ2-7; D gene unclear. The ends were cut back, 3 bases at V and 5 bases at J, with 14 bases in the middle. CDR3 length equals 14 residues. Germline loops: CDR1 KGHSH, CDR2 LQKENI. The CDR3 loop is CASSPIGSLDEQYF. The DNA for the CDR3 is TGTGCCAGCTCACCGATCGGGTCTCTTGACGAGCAGTACTTC. Variable domain in full (rest from reference TRBV18 and TRBJ2-7): NAGVMQNPRHLVRRRGQEARLRCSPMKGHSHVYWYRQLPEEGLKFMVYLQKENIIDESGMPKERFSAEFPKEGPSILRIQQVVRGDSAAYFCASSPIGSLDEQYFGPGTRLTVT.

The V call is TRBV21-1, the J call TRBJ2-1; TRBD1, the D gene given by the table, was not confirmed from the DNA. TRBV21-1 is a pseudogene locus. This CDR3 region has 15 residues. CDR3 coding DNA: TGTGCCAGCAGCCCAACCAGGGGGCGCAGGAGTGAGCAGTTCTTC. Encoded protein: CASSPTRGRRSEQFF.

This clone was seen more than once but under ten times. The chain links TRBV27 to TRBJ2-3, with D possibly TRBD2 on 7 matching bases. Germline V gives CDR1 MNHEY, CDR2 SMNVEV (reference sequence). The CDR3 contains 13 residues. The V and J ends lost 7 bases and 11 bases respectively, with 19 bases between them. CDR3 in amino acids: CASNSYSGGQQYF. CDR3 in DNA: TGTGCCAGCAACTCTTACTCGGGGGGACAGCAGTATTTT.

The rearrangement links TRBV7-9 to TRBJ1-2; possibly TRBD1 for D (5 bases). CDR1 and CDR2 (germline): SEHNR, FQNEAQ (reference sequence). V lost 2 bases and J 5 bases, leaving 12 bases between the germline ends. This CDR3 region has 14 residues. The CDR3 is CASSLRQGEYGYTF. The CDR3 DNA follows: TGTGCCAGCAGCTTAAGGCAGGGCGAATATGGCTACACCTTC.

The chain recombines TRBV28 with TRBJ1-6, with a weak D call TRBD1 (6 bases). V was shortened by 3 bases and J by 9 bases, with 15 bases between the two germline ends. Germline CDR1 MDHEN, CDR2 SYDVKM. The CDR3 has 15 amino acids. The CDR3 spells CASSFGGAGGSPLHF. The CDR3 DNA is TGTGCCAGCAGTTTTGGGGGGGCAGGCGGTTCACCCCTCCACTTT.

The rearrangement links TRBV19 to TRBJ1-2, with D perhaps TRBD1 (6 bases). The germline V gene encodes CDR1 LNHDA and CDR2 SQIVND (reference sequence). The CDR3 totals 15 residues. Trimming stripped 4 bases from V and 0 bases from J, with 12 bases between. CDR3 nucleotide sequence: TGTGCCAGTAGTAGGTTTGGACAGACTAACTATGGCTACACCTTC. Translation: CASSRFGQTNYGYTF.

This chain joins TRBV6-2 or TRBV6-3 and TRBJ2-7; 8 nucleotides line up with TRBD2. This CDR3 contains 18 residues. The V gene's germline CDR1 is MNHEY and CDR2 SVGEGT. V shed 2 bases and J 3 bases; nucleotides not matched to a gene: 15. CDR3 sequence reads: CASSYATSGRSIDYEQYF. CDR3 DNA sequence: TGTGCCAGCAGTTACGCCACTAGCGGACGCTCCATCGACTACGAGCAGTACTTC.

For the CDR3, the DNA is TGTGCCAGCAGCCAGGGATACGGGTTGCTTAACACTGAAGCTTTCTTT. Protein: CASSQGYGLLNTEAFF. The chain uses TRBV11-1 and TRBJ1-1; D is possibly TRBD1 (5 bases). The V gene's germline CDR1 is SGHAT and CDR2 FQDESV (reference sequence). CDR3 size: 16 residues. The V and J ends lost 5 bases and 2 bases respectively, with 18 bases between them.

The chain is built from TRBV5-1 and TRBJ2-7, with a possible D match to TRBD1 (6 bases). Trimming stripped 0 bases from V and 6 bases from J, with 16 bases between. The CDR3 extends over 15 amino acids. Germline loops: CDR1 SGHRS, CDR2 YFSETQ. The CDR3 nucleotides are TGCGCCAGCAGCTTGGTGGGGGCCACGGGCATCGAGCAGTACTTC. Translation gives CASSLVGATGIEQYF.

Turning to this clone: At one of its ends the junction is not consistent with the germline gene, which may arise from a read error. The chain links TRBV7-9 to TRBJ2-3; D uncertain. There are 12 residues in the CDR3. Germline-derived CDR1 and CDR2 are SEHNR and FQNEAQ (reference sequence). CDR3 in amino acids: CASSLELPVKYF. CDR3 DNA sequence: TGTGCCAGCAGTTTAGAACTCCCCGTAAAGTATTTT.

The chain couples TRBV2 to TRBJ1-1; 9 nucleotides align to TRBD1. The germline gives CDR1 SNHLY, CDR2 FYNNEI. With V trimmed by 5 bases and J by 3 bases, 7 bases remained unmatched. This CDR3 comprises 15 residues. In DNA, the CDR3 is TGTGCCAGCAGTATCACGGGACAGGGTGACACTGAAGCTTTCTTT. Its protein is CASSITGQGDTEAFF.

V usage is TRBV2 and J usage is TRBJ1-5; a weak D match, TRBD1 (5 bases). Looked up from germline, CDR1 is SNHLY and CDR2 is FYNNEI. This CDR3 has 14 amino acids. V was trimmed by 3 bases and J by 7 bases, leaving 13 bases between them. DNA of the CDR3: TGTGCCAGCAGTGAGGAGGGGTCGGTACAGCCCCAGCATTTT. Encoded protein: CASSEEGSVQPQHF.

The chain uses TRBV10-3 and TRBJ2-3, with D perhaps matching TRBD2 (7 bases). V was pared by 2 bases and J by 1 base, with 13 bases between. CDR3 length equals 16 residues. Germline-derived CDR1 and CDR2 are ENHRY and SYGVKD. CDR3 in DNA: TGTGCCATCAGTGAGAGGGGGGGGTTTCGCACAGATACGCAGTATTTT. It translates to CAISERGGFRTDTQYF.

The V gene is TRBV6-1, the J gene TRBJ1-6, with D possibly being TRBD1 (5 bases). The CDR3 is made up of 14 amino acids. The V end lost 2 bases, the J end lost 8 bases, and 10 bases lay between the germline ends. Germline CDR1 is MNHNS and CDR2 is SASEGT. The CDR3 reads CASSEWGDDSPLHF. The CDR3, as DNA: TGTGCCAGCAGTGAATGGGGGGATGATTCACCCCTCCACTTT.

DNA of the CDR3: TGCGCCAACCCCGGGGGGGTTCCAGGCGGACCGCGGGTGCTGTTTTTT. It encodes CANPGGVPGGPRVLFF. The chain links TRBV10-1 to TRBJ1-4, with D possibly being TRBD1 (5 bases). The CDR3 totals 16 residues. Trimming cost V 10 bases and J 14 bases, with 32 bases left between them. Looked up from germline, CDR1 is WNHNN and CDR2 is SYGVQD (reference sequence).

The chain employs TRBV11-2 and TRBJ1-5, with D hard to call. The V gene's germline CDR1 is SGHAT and CDR2 FQNNGV. The CDR3 has 13 amino acids. V lost 1 base to trimming and J lost 3 bases, with 4 bases between them. Here the CDR3 reads CASSLGHNQPQHF. The CDR3 coding sequence is TGTGCCAGCAGCTTAGGGCACAATCAGCCCCAGCATTTT.

The chain recombines TRBV9 with TRBJ2-1, with a possible D match to TRBD1 (6 bases). Germline loops: CDR1 SGDLS, CDR2 YYNGEE. CDR3 length: 15 amino acids. Trimming stripped 3 bases from V and 1 base from J, with 11 bases between. The CDR3 protein is CASSANRVSYNEQFF. The CDR3 region has the DNA TGTGCCAGCAGCGCAAACAGGGTTTCCTACAATGAGCAGTTCTTC.

This clone was seen a handful of times. This chain connects TRBV9 to TRBJ2-3, with TRBD1 as a possible D gene (5 bases). Germline V lookup: CDR1 SGDLS, CDR2 YYNGEE. Trimming removed 0 bases at V and 5 bases at J, with 13 bases between. CDR3 length equals 15 residues. The CDR3 loop is CASSVVADTGDTQYF. DNA for the CDR3: TGTGCCAGCAGCGTAGTTGCGGACACAGGAGATACGCAGTATTTT. Based on the CDR3 plus reference TRBV9 and TRBJ2-3, the full variable domain is DSGVTQTPKHLITATGQRVTLRCSPRSGDLSVYWYQQSLDQGLQFLIQYYNGEERAKGNILERFSAQQFPDLHSELNLSSLELGDSALYFCASSVVADTGDTQYFGPGTRLTVL.